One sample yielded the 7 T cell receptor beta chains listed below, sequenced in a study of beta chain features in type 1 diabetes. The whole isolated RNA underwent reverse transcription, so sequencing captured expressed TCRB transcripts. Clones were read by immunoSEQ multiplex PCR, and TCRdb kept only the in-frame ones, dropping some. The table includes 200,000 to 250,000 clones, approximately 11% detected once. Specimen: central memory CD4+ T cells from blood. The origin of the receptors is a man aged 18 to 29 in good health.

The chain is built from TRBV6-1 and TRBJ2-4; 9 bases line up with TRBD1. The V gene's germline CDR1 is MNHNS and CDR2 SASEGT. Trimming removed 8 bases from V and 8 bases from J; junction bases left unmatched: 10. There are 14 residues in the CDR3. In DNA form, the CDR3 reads TGTGCCAGCGTTGGGGACAGGGTAATGGACATTCAGTACTTC. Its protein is CASVGDRVMDIQYF.

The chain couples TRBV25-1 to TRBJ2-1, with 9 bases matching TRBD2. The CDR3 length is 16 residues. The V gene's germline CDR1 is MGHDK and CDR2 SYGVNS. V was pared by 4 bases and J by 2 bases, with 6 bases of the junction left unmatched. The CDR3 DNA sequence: TGTGCCAGCAGTGGGATAGCGGGAGAAACCTACAATGAGCAGTTCTTC. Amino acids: CASSGIAGETYNEQFF.

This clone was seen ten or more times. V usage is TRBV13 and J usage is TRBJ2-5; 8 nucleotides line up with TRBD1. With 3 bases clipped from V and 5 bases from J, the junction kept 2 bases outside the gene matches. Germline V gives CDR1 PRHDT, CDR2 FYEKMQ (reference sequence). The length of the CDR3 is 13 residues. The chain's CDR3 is CASSFTGGETQYF. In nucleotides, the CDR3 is TGTGCCAGCAGCTTTACAGGGGGGGAGACCCAGTACTTC.

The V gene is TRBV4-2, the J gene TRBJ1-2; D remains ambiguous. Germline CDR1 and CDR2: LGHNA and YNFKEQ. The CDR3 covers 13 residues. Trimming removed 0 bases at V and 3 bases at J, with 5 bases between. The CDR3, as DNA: TGTGCCAGCAGCCAAGACGCAGACTATGGCTACACCTTC. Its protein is CASSQDADYGYTF.

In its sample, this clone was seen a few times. The CDR3, as DNA: TGTGCCAGCAGCCGCCTGGAGGGGGCGCGGAGCGGGCAAGAGACCCAGTACTTC. Encoded protein: CASSRLEGARSGQETQYF. The V and J genes are TRBV9 and TRBJ2-5; tentatively, D is TRBD1 (7 bases). The CDR3 runs 18 residues. V dropped 4 bases and J dropped 2 bases, with 24 bases sitting between them. Germline V gives CDR1 SGDLS, CDR2 YYNGEE. Full variable domain (missing parts from reference TRBV9 and TRBJ2-5): DSGVTQTPKHLITATGQRVTLRCSPRSGDLSVYWYQQSLDQGLQFLIQYYNGEERAKGNILERFSAQQFPDLHSELNLSSLELGDSALYFCASSRLEGARSGQETQYFGPGTRLLVL.

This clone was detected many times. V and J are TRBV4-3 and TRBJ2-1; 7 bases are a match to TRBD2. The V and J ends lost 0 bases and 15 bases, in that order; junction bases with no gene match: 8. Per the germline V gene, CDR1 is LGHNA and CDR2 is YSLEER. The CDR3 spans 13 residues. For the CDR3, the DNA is TGCGCCAGCAGCCAAGAACCGGGACTATATCCGTTCTTC. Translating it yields CASSQEPGLYPFF.

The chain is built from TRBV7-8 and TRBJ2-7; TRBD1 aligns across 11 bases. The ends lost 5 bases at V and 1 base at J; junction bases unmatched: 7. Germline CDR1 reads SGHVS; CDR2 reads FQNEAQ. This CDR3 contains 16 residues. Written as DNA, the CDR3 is TGTGCCAGCAGCAGATACGGGACAGGGGGTTCCTACGAGCAGTACTTC. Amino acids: CASSRYGTGGSYEQYF. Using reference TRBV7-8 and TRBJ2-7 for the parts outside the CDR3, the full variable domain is GAGVSQSPRYKVAKRGQDVALRCDPISGHVSLFWYQQALGQGPEFLTYFQNEAQLDKSGLPSDRFFAERPEGSVSTLKIQRTQQEDSAVYLCASSRYGTGGSYEQYFGPGTRLTVT.